This TCR beta chain was captured by sequencing in a study of Ad26.COV2.S vaccination and SARS-CoV-2 variants. Stated treatment: around 19 received Ad26.COV2.S at low or high dose, single or two shots; about 5 received placebo; per-sample allocation not given. Sampling happened 63 days after the first vaccine or placebo injection. Sequencing used immunoSEQ multiplex PCR; TCRdb keeps in-frame clones, though not all of them. The profile shows 400,000 to 500,000 clones, 88% of them singletons. CDR3 length: 18 amino acids. Overall study results and limits: The placebo group had lower spike-specific TCR breadth than the vaccine recipients did.

Points on this clone: The target antigen is unknown.

The chain joins TRBV21-1 to TRBJ1-5. TRBV21-1 is assigned pseudogene status. The receptor was derived from a person aged 18-65 years who received the Ad26.COV2.S COVID-19 vaccine or a placebo. Sequencing was performed on peripheral blood, taken in a trial of Ad26.COV2.S vaccine versus placebo. CDR3 amino acids: CASSHPKGRGVGNQPQHF. The CDR3 DNA sequence: TGTGCCAGCAGCCACCCAAAAGGGAGAGGGGTCGGCAATCAGCCCCAGCATTTT.